Reported below is one TCR beta chain. As yet, its antigen is unknown. This entry is derived from a study of cytomegalovirus exposure and HLA in healthy donors. Findings and limits, study-wide: Usually a TCR sequence was rare, but some public TCRs were found in many donors.

The CDR3 covers 16 residues. PCR employed 60 Vbeta and 13 Jbeta primers. Measured with immunoSEQ multiplex PCR; TCRdb has only the in-frame clones, and not every one. The sample carries about 95,000 clones, about 76% recorded once. The receptor was derived from a woman in her forties in good health and CMV-seronegative. This chain links TRBV12-2 with TRBJ1-5; the D call of TRBD1 is as the table states it, not checked on the DNA. TRBV12-2 is a pseudogene segment. The sequenced sample was PBMCs. This CDR3 is CASRLGARVSNQPQHF. DNA for the CDR3: TGTGCAAGTCGCTTAGGGGCTCGTGTTAGCAATCAGCCCCAGCATTTT.